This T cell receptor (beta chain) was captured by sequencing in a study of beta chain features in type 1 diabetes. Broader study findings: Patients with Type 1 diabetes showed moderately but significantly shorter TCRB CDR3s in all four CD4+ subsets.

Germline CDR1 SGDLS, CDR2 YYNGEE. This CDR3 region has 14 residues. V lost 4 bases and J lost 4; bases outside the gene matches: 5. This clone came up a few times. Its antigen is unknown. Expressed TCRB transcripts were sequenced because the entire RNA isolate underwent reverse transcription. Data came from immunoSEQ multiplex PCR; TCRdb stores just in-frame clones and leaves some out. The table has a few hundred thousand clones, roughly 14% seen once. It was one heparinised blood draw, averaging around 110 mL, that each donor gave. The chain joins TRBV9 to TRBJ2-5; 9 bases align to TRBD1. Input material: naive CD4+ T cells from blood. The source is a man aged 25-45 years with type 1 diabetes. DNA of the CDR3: TGTGCCAGCAGCAGGGGACAGGGTGGAGAGACCCAGTACTTC. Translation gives CASSRGQGGETQYF.